This TCR beta chain was identified during a study of blood T cell repertoires in COVID-19 (dated by TCRdb to 2020 to 2021). At the level of the whole study: Samples covering the acute and convalescent phases of COVID-19 were provided by collaborators in the United States, Italy and Spain. The prospective study material was composed of cDNA or gDNA derived from T cells, B-cell-depleted T cells, or PBMCs. Deeply sampled blood TCRbeta repertoires from subjects exposed to, actively infected with, or recovered from COVID-19 were included in the dataset. A freely available public database, intended as a resource for researchers studying the immune response to SARS-CoV-2, is where the repertoires were released. Samples came from the ongoing ImmuneRACE study (first 160 participants) plus 1,254 subjects from 6 global collaborators. Sample metadata almost always included a de-identified subject ID, COVID-19 status, age in years and sex. Where HLA class I and class II types were available, the types were taken from metadata supplied by the sample provider, not from assay-based typing. General study outcomes and caveats: Clinical and demographic metadata were provided uncurated, with the amount varying by source and participant.

In the case of this clone: This clone's antigen is unknown. No base quality information exists; no much larger clone differs at one position.

The collaborating institutions used their own protocols to collect whole blood in K2EDTA tubes. For TCRbeta analysis, collaborators shipped samples in one of three forms: frozen whole blood, isolated PBMCs, or DNA extracted from either of those sample types. The immunoSEQ Assay, a bias-controlled multiplex PCR, was used to amplify TCRbeta CDR3 regions from genomic DNA. Per the original workflow: The number of nucleated cells in each sample was estimated by amplification of reference gene primers within the assay. To quantify the absolute abundance of each unique TCRbeta CDR3 rearrangement, sequence reads were collapsed and filtered. Productive Simpson clonality was computed per sample as the square root of Simpson's diversity index over productive rearrangements. TCRdb took this table from immuneACCESS and kept in-frame rearrangements with V and J called. Such tables lack part of the clones; where checked against another copy, unresolved V genes explain under half of the gap, and the rest is unexplained. D and trimming come from the DNA, and the V and J calls and clone size come from that table. This sample is represented by more than 90,000 clones; 70% to 85% of them were singletons. Of the sample, about an eighth is held by the ten largest clones.

V lost 5 bases and J lost 6 bases; the stretch between them is 20 bases long. The CDR3, cysteine through phenylalanine, is 16 amino acids long. CDR3 DNA only is kept here, 48 bases in frame from base 1. The germline V gene provides CDR1 MDHEN and CDR2 SYDVKM. Sequencing was carried out using peripheral blood. The V and J segments used are TRBV28 and TRBJ2-4, with TRBD2 perhaps the D gene, on 5 matching bases. The TCR was taken from a human donor in a cohort sampled during active COVID-19. The CDR3 loop reads CASSPRTEAQLNIQYF. The sequenced DNA: TGTGCCAGCAGTCCCCGGACGGAGGCCCAGTTAAACATTCAGTACTTC. When the CDR3 is completed using the reference TRBV28 and TRBJ2-4 genes on either side, the full variable domain is DVKVTQSSRYLVKRTGEKVFLECVQDMDHENMFWYRQDPGLGLRLIYFSYDVKMKEKGDIPEGYSVSREKKERFSLILESASTNQTSMYLCASSPRTEAQLNIQYFGAGTRLSVL.